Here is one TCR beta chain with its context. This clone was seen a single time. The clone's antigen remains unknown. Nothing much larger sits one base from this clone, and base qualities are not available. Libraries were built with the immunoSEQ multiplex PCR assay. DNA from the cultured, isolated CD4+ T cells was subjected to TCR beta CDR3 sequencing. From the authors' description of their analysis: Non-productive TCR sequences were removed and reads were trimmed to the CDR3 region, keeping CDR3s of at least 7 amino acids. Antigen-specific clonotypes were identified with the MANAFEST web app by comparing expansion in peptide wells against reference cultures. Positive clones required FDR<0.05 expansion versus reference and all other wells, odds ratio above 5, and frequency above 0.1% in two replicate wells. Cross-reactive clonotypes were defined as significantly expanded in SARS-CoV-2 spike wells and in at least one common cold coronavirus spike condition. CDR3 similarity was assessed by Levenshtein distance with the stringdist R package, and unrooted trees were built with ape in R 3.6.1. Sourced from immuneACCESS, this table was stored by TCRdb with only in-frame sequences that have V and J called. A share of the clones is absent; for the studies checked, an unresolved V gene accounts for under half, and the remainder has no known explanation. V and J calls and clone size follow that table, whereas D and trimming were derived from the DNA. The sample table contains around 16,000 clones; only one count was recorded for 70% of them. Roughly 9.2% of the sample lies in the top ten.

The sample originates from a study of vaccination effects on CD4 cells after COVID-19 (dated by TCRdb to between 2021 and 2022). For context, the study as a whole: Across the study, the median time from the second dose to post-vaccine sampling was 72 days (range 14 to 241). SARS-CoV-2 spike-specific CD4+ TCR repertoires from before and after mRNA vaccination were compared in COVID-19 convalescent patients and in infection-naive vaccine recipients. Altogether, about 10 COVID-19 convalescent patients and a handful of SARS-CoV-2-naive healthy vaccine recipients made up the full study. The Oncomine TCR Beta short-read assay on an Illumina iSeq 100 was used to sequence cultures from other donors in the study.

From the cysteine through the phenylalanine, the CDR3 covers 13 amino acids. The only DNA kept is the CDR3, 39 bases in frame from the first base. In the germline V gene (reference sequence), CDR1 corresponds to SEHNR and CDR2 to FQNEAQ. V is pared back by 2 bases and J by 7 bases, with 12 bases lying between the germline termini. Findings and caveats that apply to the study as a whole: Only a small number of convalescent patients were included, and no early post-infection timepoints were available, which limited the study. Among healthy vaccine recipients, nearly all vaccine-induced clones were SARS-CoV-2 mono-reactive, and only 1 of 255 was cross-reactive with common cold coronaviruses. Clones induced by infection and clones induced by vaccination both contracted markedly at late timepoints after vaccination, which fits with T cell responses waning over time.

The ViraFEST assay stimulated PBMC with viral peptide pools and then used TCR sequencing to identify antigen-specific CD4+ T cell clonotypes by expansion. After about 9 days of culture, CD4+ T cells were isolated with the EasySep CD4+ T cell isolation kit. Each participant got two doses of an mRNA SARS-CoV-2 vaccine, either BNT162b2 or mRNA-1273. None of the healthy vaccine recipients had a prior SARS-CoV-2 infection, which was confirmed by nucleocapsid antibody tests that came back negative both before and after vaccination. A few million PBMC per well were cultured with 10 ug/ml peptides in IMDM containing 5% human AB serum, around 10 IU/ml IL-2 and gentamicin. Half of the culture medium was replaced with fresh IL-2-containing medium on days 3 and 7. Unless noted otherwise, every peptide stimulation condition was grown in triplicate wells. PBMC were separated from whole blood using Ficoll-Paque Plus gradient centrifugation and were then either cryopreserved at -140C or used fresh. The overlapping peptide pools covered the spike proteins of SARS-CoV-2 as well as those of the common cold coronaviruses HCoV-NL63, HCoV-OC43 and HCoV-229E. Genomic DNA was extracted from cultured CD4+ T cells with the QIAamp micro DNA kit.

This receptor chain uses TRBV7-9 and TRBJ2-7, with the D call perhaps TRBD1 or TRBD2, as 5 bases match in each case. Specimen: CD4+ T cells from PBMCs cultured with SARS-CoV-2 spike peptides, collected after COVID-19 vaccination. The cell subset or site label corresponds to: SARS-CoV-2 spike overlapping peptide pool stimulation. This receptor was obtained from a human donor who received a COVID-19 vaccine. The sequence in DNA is TGTGCCAGCAGCTTACGGGGCCCGTGGGAGCAGTACTTC. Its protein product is CASSLRGPWEQYF. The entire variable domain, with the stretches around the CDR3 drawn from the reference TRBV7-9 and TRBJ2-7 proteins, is DTGVSQNPRHKITKRGQNVTFRCDPISEHNRLYWYRQTLGQGPEFLTYFQNEAQLEKSRLLSDRFSAERPKGSFSTLEIQRTEQGDSAMYLCASSLRGPWEQYFGPGTRLTVT.